This T cell receptor beta chain was identified in a study of vaccination and CD4 T cells after COVID-19. For the study at large: Vaccination of participants consisted of two doses of either BNT162b2 or mRNA-1273 vaccine.

The germline V gene encodes CDR1 SEHNR and CDR2 FQNEAQ (reference sequence). This CDR3 is 17 amino acids long. V lost 5 bases and J lost 2; bases outside the gene matches: 11. Sequence data for DNA of cultured CD4+ T cells were generated by the Oncomine TCR Beta short-read assay. TCRdb re-called the PCR reads through MiXCR, storing one row per CDR3 protein. The sample includes about 26,000 distinct CDR3 sequences, 40% to 45% of them seen just once. Treatment described: approximately 9-day PBMC culture with coronavirus spike peptide pools or control peptides (ViraFEST assay). The sample holds a few counts of this clonotype. Its specificity is unknown.

The rearrangement joins TRBV7-9 to TRBJ2-2, with 7 bases identical to TRBD2. The receptor comes from a human donor who had recovered from COVID-19. Input material: CD4+ T cells from blood, cultured in vitro. This CDR3 reads CASSQGLRIQNTGELFF. The DNA for the CDR3 is TGTGCCAGCAGCCAGGGACTAAGAATCCAAAACACCGGGGAGCTGTTTTTT. Combining the CDR3 with reference TRBV7-9 and TRBJ2-2 gives the whole variable domain DTGVSQNPRHKITKRGQNVTFRCDPISEHNRLYWYRQTLGQGPEFLTYFQNEAQLEKSRLLSDRFSAERPKGSFSTLEIQRTEQGDSAMYLCASSQGLRIQNTGELFFGEGSRLTVL.